The source of this T cell receptor (beta chain) is a study of T cells after yellow fever vaccination. This CDR3 has 14 residues. Germline values: CDR1 DFQATT, CDR2 SNEGSKA (reference sequence). Trimming took off 5 bases at V and 0 bases at J, with 11 bases between the two ends. This clonotype was counted between two and nine times. Its antigen is currently unknown. General study results and limits: On re-exposure, the response was weaker but peaked faster, at day 5 versus 15. The booster saw the reappearance of most primary-vaccination clones (about 95% CD4, around 90% CD8).

5'RACE template switching added a universal primer site and UMIs to TCR cDNA. TCRdb re-derived calls from the 5' RACE reads in MiXCR, one entry per CDR3 protein. The repertoire holds 450,000 to 600,000 distinct CDR3 sequences, 17% seen once, with around 15% in the top ten. V usage is TRBV20-1 and J usage is TRBJ1-3, with D hard to call. This TCR derives from a man in his late teens or twenties who received the YFV17D yellow fever vaccine. This sample comprised PBMCs, obtained 5 days after the first yellow fever vaccination. As DNA, the CDR3 is TGCAGTGCTTCCACACAAACCTCTGGAAACACCATATATTTT. This sequence encodes CSASTQTSGNTIYF.